This T cell receptor (beta chain) derives from a study of T cell repertoires in cytomegalovirus infection. Overall study context: Researchers turned to recently identified HLA-C-restricted CMV epitopes as well as well-studied HLA-B-restricted ones. Study observations and caveats: Within the response measured ex vivo, HLA-C-restricted CMV-specific TCR beta clonotypes were dominant.

One entry per CDR3 protein, called by TCRdb with MiXCR from the reads. The sample includes 700,000 to 950,000 distinct CDR3 sequences, over 25% seen only once; the top ten take roughly 12%. Germline V gene data show CDR1 as SEHNR and CDR2 as FQNEAQ (reference sequence). The V end was cut by 0 bases, the J end by 2 bases, with 11 bases between. The CDR3 extends over 16 amino acids. At least ten counts were recorded for this clonotype. The antigen is unknown. This sequence joins TRBV7-9 and TRBJ2-1; D might be TRBD2 (5 bases). Material: cultured CD8+ T cells from PBMCs, obtained from culture after CMV antigen stimulation. This clonotype was sampled from a human donor in good health (CMV status not recorded). Some clones in this sample may be carry-over from other donors' samples. The DNA of the CDR3 is TGTGCCAGCAGCTTAGCAGGGCCGGGGACCTACAATGAGCAGTTCTTC. It specifies CASSLAGPGTYNEQFF.